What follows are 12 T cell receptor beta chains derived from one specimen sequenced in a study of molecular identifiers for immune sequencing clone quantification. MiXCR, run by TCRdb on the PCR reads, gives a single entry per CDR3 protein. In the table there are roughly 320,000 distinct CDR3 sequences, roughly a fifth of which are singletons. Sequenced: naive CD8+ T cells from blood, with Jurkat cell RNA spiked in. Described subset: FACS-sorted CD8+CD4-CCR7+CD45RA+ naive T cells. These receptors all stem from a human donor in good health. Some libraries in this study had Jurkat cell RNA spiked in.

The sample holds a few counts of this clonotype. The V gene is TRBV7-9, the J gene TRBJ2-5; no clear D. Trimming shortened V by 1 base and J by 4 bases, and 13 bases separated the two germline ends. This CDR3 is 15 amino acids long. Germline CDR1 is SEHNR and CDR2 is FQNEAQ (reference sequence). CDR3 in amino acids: CASSLGWAKRETQYF. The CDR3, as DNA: TGTGCCAGCAGCTTAGGTTGGGCAAAGCGAGAGACCCAGTACTTC.

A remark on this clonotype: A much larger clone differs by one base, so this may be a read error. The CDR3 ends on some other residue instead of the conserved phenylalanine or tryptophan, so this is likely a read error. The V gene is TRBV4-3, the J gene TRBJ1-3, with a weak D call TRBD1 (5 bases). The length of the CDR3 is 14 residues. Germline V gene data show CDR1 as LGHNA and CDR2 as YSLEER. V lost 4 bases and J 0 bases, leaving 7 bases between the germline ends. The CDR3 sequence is CASSPTVSGNTIYS. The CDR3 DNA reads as TGCGCCAGCAGCCCGACAGTCTCTGGAAACACCATATATTCT.

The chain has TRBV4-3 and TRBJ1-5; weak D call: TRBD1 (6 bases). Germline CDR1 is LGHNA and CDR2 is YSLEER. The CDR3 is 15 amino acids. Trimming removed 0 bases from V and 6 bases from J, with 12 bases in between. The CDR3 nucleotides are TGCGCCAGCAGCCAAGACTGGGCAGGGGCTCAGCCCCAGCATTTT. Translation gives CASSQDWAGAQPQHF.

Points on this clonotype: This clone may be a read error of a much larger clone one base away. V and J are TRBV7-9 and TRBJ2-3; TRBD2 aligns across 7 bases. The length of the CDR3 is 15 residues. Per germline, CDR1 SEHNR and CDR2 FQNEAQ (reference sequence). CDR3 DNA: TGTGCCAGCAGCCGTCCATCGACTAGCAAAGATACGCAGTATTTT. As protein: CASSRPSTSKDTQYF. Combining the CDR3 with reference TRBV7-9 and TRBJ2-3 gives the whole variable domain DTGVSQNPRHKITKRGQNVTFRCDPISEHNRLYWYRQTLGQGPEFLTYFQNEAQLEKSRLLSDRFSAERPKGSFSTLEIQRTEQGDSAMYLCASSRPSTSKDTQYFGPGTRLTVL.

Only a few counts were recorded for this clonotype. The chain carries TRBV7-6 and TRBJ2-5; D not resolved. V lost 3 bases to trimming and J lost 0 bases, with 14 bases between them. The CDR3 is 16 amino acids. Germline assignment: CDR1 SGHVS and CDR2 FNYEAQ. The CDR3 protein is CASSFNIRTYQETQYF. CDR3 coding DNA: TGTGCCAGCAGCTTTAATATCCGGACCTACCAAGAGACCCAGTACTTC.

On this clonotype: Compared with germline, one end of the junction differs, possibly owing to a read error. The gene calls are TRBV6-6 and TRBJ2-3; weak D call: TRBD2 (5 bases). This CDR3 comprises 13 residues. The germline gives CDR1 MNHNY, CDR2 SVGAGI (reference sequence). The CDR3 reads CASSDYSTDAQYF. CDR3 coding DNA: TGTGCCAGCAGTGACTACTCCACAGATGCGCAGTATTTT.

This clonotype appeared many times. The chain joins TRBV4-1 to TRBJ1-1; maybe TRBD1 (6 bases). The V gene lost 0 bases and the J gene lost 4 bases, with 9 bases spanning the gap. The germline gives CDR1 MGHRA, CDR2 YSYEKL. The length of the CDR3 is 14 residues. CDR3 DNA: TGCGCCAGCAGCCAAGATACAGGGCCCACTGAAGCTTTCTTT. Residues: CASSQDTGPTEAFF.

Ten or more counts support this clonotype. The CDR3 DNA reads TGTGCCAGCAGCTTTAGCGGGGGCTTAGATACGCAGTATTTT. It translates to CASSFSGGLDTQYF. The chain uses TRBV7-9 and TRBJ2-3, with 9 nucleotides matching TRBD2. CDR1 and CDR2 (germline): SEHNR, FQNEAQ (reference sequence). V lost 3 bases, J lost 5 bases, and 3 bases stayed unmatched. The CDR3 is 14 amino acids.

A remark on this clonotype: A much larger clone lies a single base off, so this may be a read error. CDR3 bases: TGTGCCAGCAGCTTAGTAACCGCGACCTCCTACGAGCAGCACTTC. Amino acids: CASSLVTATSYEQHF. The chain links TRBV7-9 to TRBJ2-7; D is ambiguous. Germline V gene sequence: CDR1 SEHNR, CDR2 FQNEAQ (reference sequence). This CDR3 is 15 amino acids long. The whole variable domain, filled in from reference TRBV7-9 and TRBJ2-7, reads DTGVSQNPRHKITKRGQNVTFRCDPISEHNRLYWYRQTLGQGPEFLTYFQNEAQLEKSRLLSDRFSAERPKGSFSTLEIQRTEQGDSAMYLCASSLVTATSYEQHFGPGTRLTVT.

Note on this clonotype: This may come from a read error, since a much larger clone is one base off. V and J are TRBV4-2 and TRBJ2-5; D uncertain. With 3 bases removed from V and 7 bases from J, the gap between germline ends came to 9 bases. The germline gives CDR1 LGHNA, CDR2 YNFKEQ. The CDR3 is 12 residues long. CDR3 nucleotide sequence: TGTGCCAGCAGCCATCAAGCAGGGACCCAGTACTTC. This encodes CASSHQAGTQYF.

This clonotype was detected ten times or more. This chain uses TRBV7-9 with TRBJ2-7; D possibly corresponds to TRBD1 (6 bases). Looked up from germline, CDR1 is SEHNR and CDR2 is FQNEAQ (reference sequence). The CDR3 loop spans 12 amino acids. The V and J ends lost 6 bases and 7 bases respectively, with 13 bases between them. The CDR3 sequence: CASRPGTQEQYF. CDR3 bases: TGTGCCAGCAGGCCCGGGACACAAGAGCAGTACTTC.

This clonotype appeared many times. CDR3 sequence reads: CASKVPGEQYF. CDR3 nucleotides: TGTGCCAGTAAAGTACCCGGCGAGCAGTACTTC. The chain couples TRBV28 to TRBJ2-7; D is ambiguous. Germline assignment: CDR1 MDHEN and CDR2 SYDVKM. The CDR3 sequence is 11 residues long. V gave up 9 bases and J gave up 6 bases, with 12 bases separating them.